What follows describes a single T cell receptor beta chain. This specimen comes from a study of blood T cell repertoires in COVID-19. J gave up 2 bases and V 6 bases, and 10 bases lay outside the gene matches. This CDR3 comprises 16 residues. Germline CDR1 and CDR2: KGHSH and LQKENI. In the original workflow: How many nucleated cells were present was estimated from reference gene primer amplification. The assay was immunoSEQ multiplex PCR, and TCRdb's table has in-frame clones only and misses some. V, J and clone size are those of that table, while D and trimming were read from the DNA. The sample has about 120,000 clones, roughly 80% seen once; the top ten hold 2% to 2.5%.

Sequencing was carried out using peripheral blood. The chain links TRBV18 to TRBJ1-3; 7 positions match TRBD1. The TCR was taken from a man aged 30-40 years with acute or convalescent COVID-19. CDR3 protein: CASSDRQGSAGNTIYF. The CDR3 DNA is TGTGCCAGCTCCGACCGACAGGGAAGTGCTGGAAACACCATATATTTT.